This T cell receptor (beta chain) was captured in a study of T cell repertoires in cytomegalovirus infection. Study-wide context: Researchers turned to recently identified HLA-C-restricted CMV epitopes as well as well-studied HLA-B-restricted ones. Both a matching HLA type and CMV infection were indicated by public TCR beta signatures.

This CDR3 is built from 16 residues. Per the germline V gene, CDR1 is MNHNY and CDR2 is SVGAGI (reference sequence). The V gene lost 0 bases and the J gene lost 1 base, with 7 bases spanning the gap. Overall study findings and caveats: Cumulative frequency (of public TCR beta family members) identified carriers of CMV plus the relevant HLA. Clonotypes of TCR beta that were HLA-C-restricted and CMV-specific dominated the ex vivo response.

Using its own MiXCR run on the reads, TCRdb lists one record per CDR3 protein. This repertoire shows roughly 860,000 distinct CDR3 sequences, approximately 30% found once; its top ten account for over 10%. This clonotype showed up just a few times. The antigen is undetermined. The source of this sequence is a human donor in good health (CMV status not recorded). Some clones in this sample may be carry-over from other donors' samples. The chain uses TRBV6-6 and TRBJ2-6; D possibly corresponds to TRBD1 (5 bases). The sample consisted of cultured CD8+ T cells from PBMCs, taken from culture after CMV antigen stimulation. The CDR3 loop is CASSYSQGSGANVLTF. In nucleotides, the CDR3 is TGTGCCAGCAGTTACTCCCAGGGATCTGGGGCCAACGTCCTGACTTTC.